The 32 T cell receptor beta chains listed next were all sequenced from one sample in a study of resident and recirculating memory T cells in vitiligo (dated by TCRdb to between 2017 and 2018). The library was obtained by the immunoSEQ multiplex PCR assay. In its TCRdb copy, this immuneACCESS table keeps in-frame sequences only and misses some clones. Where compared with another copy, unresolved V genes explain less than half of these, and the others have no known cause. The table for this sample lists roughly 80,000 clones; 92% of them were counted only once. The ten largest make up roughly 5% of the sample. What was sequenced was blood. Receptors were obtained from a male donor with vitiligo.

The rearrangement uses TRBV28 and TRBJ2-1; perhaps TRBD2 as D (5 bases). The CDR3 covers 16 residues. Germline-derived CDR1 and CDR2 are MDHEN and SYDVKM. The V end lost 5 bases, the J end lost 3 bases, and 17 bases lay between the germline ends. This CDR3 is CASSPHRTAFYNEQFF. The CDR3 nucleotides are TGTGCCAGCAGTCCTCATAGGACTGCCTTCTACAATGAGCAGTTCTTC. Variable domain in full (rest from reference TRBV28 and TRBJ2-1): DVKVTQSSRYLVKRTGEKVFLECVQDMDHENMFWYRQDPGLGLRLIYFSYDVKMKEKGDIPEGYSVSREKKERFSLILESASTNQTSMYLCASSPHRTAFYNEQFFGPGTRLTVL.

V and J are TRBV5-8 and TRBJ2-1; D perhaps matches TRBD1 (5 bases). Per germline, CDR1 SGHTS and CDR2 YDEGEE. The CDR3 is 16 amino acids. The V end lost 2 bases, the J end lost 1 base, and 13 bases lay between the germline ends. CDR3 sequence reads: CASSFQGRSSYNEQFF. DNA for the CDR3: TGTGCCAGCAGCTTCCAGGGTCGGAGTTCCTACAATGAGCAGTTCTTC. The full variable domain, completed using reference TRBV5-8 and TRBJ2-1, is EAGVTQSPTHLIKTRGQQATLRCSPISGHTSVYWYQQALGLGLQFLLWYDEGEERNRGNFPPRFSGRQFPNYSSELNVNALELEDSALYLCASSFQGRSSYNEQFFGPGTRLTVL.

The V gene is TRBV9, the J gene TRBJ1-5, with no clear D. Trimming pared 0 bases from V and 5 bases from J, leaving 6 bases between. CDR3 length equals 13 residues. The germline gives CDR1 SGDLS, CDR2 YYNGEE. The CDR3 bases are TGTGCCAGCAGCGTAGTTCCGGATCAGCCCCAGCATTTT. Its protein product is CASSVVPDQPQHF.

V gene TRBV28 combines with J gene TRBJ2-2, with 11 bases lining up with TRBD1. The trim removed 6 bases at V and 5 bases at J, leaving 11 bases unmatched. This CDR3 has 17 residues. Germline CDR1 is MDHEN and CDR2 is SYDVKM. The CDR3 sequence: CASRLPGQGVGTGELFF. The CDR3 DNA sequence: TGTGCCAGCAGACTACCGGGACAGGGGGTAGGAACCGGGGAGCTGTTTTTT.

This chain joins TRBV4-3 and TRBJ2-5, with TRBD2 matching 11 bases. The CDR3 runs to 16 residues. The J segment lost 2 bases and the V segment lost 4 bases, leaving 6 bases of the junction unmatched. Germline CDR1 LGHNA, CDR2 YSLEER. The CDR3 protein is CASSPGLAALQETQYF. The CDR3 region has the DNA TGCGCCAGCAGCCCGGGACTAGCGGCCCTACAAGAGACCCAGTACTTC.

The V call is TRBV5-4, the J call TRBJ1-1, with 8 bases that match TRBD1. The CDR3 is 15 amino acids. V shed 4 bases, J shed 1 base, and the junction held 6 bases outside the gene matches. Germline values: CDR1 SGHNT, CDR2 YYREEE (reference sequence). CDR3 sequence: CASSHRTGRNTEAFF. CDR3 bases: TGTGCCAGCAGCCATCGGACAGGGCGGAACACTGAAGCTTTCTTT.

The V call is TRBV6-1, the J call TRBJ2-3; 9 nucleotides align to TRBD1. Germline V gene lookup returns CDR1 MNHNS and CDR2 SASEGT. This CDR3 region has 15 residues. V was pared by 6 bases and J by 6 bases, with 10 bases of the junction left unmatched. The CDR3 reads CASRLDRGVGDTQYF. CDR3 DNA sequence: TGTGCCAGCAGGCTAGACAGGGGGGTTGGGGATACGCAGTATTTT.

The chain couples TRBV6-5 to TRBJ1-2; no reliable D call. The CDR3 length is 15 residues. Germline CDR1 MNHEY, CDR2 SVGAGI. Trimming shortened V by 7 bases and J by 0 bases, and 15 bases separated the two germline ends. CDR3 residues: CASIVRVGANYGYTF. In nucleotides, the CDR3 is TGTGCCAGCATCGTCCGAGTCGGAGCTAACTATGGCTACACCTTC.

This chain connects TRBV5-5 to TRBJ1-1; the D gene is possibly TRBD1 (5 bases). The CDR3 runs 14 residues. CDR1 is SGHKS and CDR2 is YYEKEE in the germline V gene (reference sequence). V gave up 4 bases and J gave up 1 base, with 11 bases separating them. The CDR3, as DNA: TGTGCCAGCAGCACCCAGACAGCGAACACTGAAGCTTTCTTT. Translated: CASSTQTANTEAFF.

The CDR3 DNA follows: TGTGCCAGCAGTGACTCGGGGACTAGCGGGAGTATGACGCAGTATTTT. Encoded protein: CASSDSGTSGSMTQYF. The chain uses TRBV6-4 and TRBJ2-3; 14 nucleotides match TRBD2. The germline V gene has CDR1 MRHNA and CDR2 SNTAGT. CDR3 length: 16 residues. V lost 0 bases and J lost 9; bases outside the gene matches: 5.

This rearrangement joins TRBV7-2 to TRBJ2-5, with 7 positions matching TRBD1. The germline gives CDR1 SGHTA, CDR2 FQGNSA. This CDR3 has 14 amino acids. V lost 5 bases, J lost 7 bases, and 10 bases stayed unmatched. CDR3 coding DNA: TGTGCCAGCAGCCGATCGACAGGGAACCCGACCCAGTACTTC. This gives the protein CASSRSTGNPTQYF.

This rearrangement joins TRBV5-4 to TRBJ2-7; D is ambiguous. CDR1 is SGHNT, CDR2 YYREEE, per germline (reference sequence). V lost 1 base and J lost 3, with 11 bases in between. The CDR3 has 14 residues. Written as DNA, the CDR3 is TGTGCCAGCAGCTTGTCGCCACCGGGCTACGAGCAGTACTTC. The encoded protein is CASSLSPPGYEQYF.

V usage is TRBV7-2 and J usage is TRBJ2-1; D gene unclear. CDR1 and CDR2 (germline): SGHTA, FQGNSA. CDR3 size: 15 residues. With 5 bases removed from V and 0 bases from J, the gap between germline ends came to 11 bases. CDR3 sequence (DNA): TGTGCCAGCAGCCCACGGCGGAACTCCTACAATGAGCAGTTCTTC. This sequence encodes CASSPRRNSYNEQFF.

The J gene is TRBJ2-7, the V gene TRBV10-3; 9 bases are a match to TRBD2. The CDR3 length is 15 residues. CDR1 is ENHRY and CDR2 is SYGVKD in the germline V gene. Germline trimming cut 5 bases from V and 4 bases from J; bases unmatched to any gene: 9. The CDR3 DNA reads as TGTGCCATCAGTCCCTTCCCGGGACTAGCATACGAGCAGTACTTC. It specifies CAISPFPGLAYEQYF.

This clone showed up just once. The rearrangement links TRBV19 to TRBJ1-4, with 8 bases that match TRBD1. Germline CDR1 and CDR2: LNHDA and SQIVND (reference sequence). V gave up 5 bases and J gave up 7 bases; unmatched junction bases: 18. The CDR3 runs 18 residues. The DNA of the CDR3 is TGTGCCAGTAGTCCTCCTGACAGGGGAATTGATATATGTGAAAAACTGTTTTTT. It translates to CASSPPDRGIDICEKLFF.

The chain carries TRBV4-3 and TRBJ1-2; a possible D gene is TRBD1 (5 bases). The CDR3 covers 16 residues. Germline V CDR1 and CDR2: LGHNA, YSLEER. Trimming took 0 bases from V and 8 from J, leaving 19 bases between them. The CDR3 DNA is TGCGCCAGCAGCCAAGATCGCCAGAGACAGAGGATGGGCTACACCTTC. It is translated as CASSQDRQRQRMGYTF.

The chain uses TRBV28 and TRBJ2-7; 10 nucleotides line up with TRBD1. The V and J ends lost 3 bases and 2 bases, in that order; junction bases with no gene match: 4. CDR3 size: 15 residues. Germline V gives CDR1 MDHEN, CDR2 SYDVKM. CDR3 protein: CASSLGQGLTYEQYF. CDR3 coding DNA: TGTGCCAGCAGTTTGGGACAGGGGCTCACCTACGAGCAGTACTTC. Together with reference TRBV28 and TRBJ2-7, the CDR3 gives the full variable domain: DVKVTQSSRYLVKRTGEKVFLECVQDMDHENMFWYRQDPGLGLRLIYFSYDVKMKEKGDIPEGYSVSREKKERFSLILESASTNQTSMYLCASSLGQGLTYEQYFGPGTRLTVT.

In DNA form, the CDR3 reads TGTGCCAGCAAGACAGACCCGAGTGGGAATTCACCCCTCCACTTT. Translation: CASKTDPSGNSPLHF. The chain is built from TRBV6-1 and TRBJ1-6, with D possibly being TRBD1 (5 bases). Germline V gene data show CDR1 as MNHNS and CDR2 as SASEGT. CDR3 length: 15 amino acids. The germline V and J ends were trimmed by 7 bases and 7 bases, with 17 bases remaining between them.

The V call is TRBV28, the J call TRBJ2-7, with D maybe TRBD2 (5 bases). Germline V gene sequence: CDR1 MDHEN, CDR2 SYDVKM. V dropped 5 bases and J dropped 0 bases, with 8 bases sitting between them. This CDR3 has 13 amino acids. The CDR3 region has the DNA TGTGCCAGCAGTCTAGACTACTCCTACGAGCAGTACTTC. This sequence encodes CASSLDYSYEQYF.

This chain connects TRBV6-5 to TRBJ1-5, with 8 bases fitting TRBD1. Trimming removed 2 bases from V and 9 bases from J; junction bases left unmatched: 6. The CDR3 contains 14 residues. Germline values: CDR1 MNHEY, CDR2 SVGAGI. The CDR3 sequence is CASSYGQGVMPQHF. Written as DNA, the CDR3 is TGTGCCAGCAGTTACGGACAGGGTGTAATGCCCCAGCATTTT.

V is TRBV5-5 and J is TRBJ2-3; a weak D match, TRBD1 (6 bases). The CDR3 spans 14 residues. Trimming took off 3 bases at V and 2 bases at J, with 10 bases between the two ends. Germline CDR1 reads SGHKS; CDR2 reads YYEKEE (reference sequence). The CDR3 region has the DNA TGTGCCAGCAGCTGGGGGCGGAACACAGATACGCAGTATTTT. This encodes CASSWGRNTDTQYF.

This chain joins TRBV5-1 and TRBJ2-3, with unresolved D. V lost 0 bases and J lost 2, with 16 bases in between. From germline, CDR1 is SGHRS and CDR2 YFSETQ. The CDR3 extends over 17 amino acids. CDR3 coding DNA: TGCGCCAGCAGCTTGGACTCAGGATTAGAGTTCACAGATACGCAGTATTTT. This gives the protein CASSLDSGLEFTDTQYF.

The rearrangement uses TRBV11-2 and TRBJ1-1; D may be TRBD1 (5 bases). The CDR3 is 15 amino acids. Trimming left V 2 bases short and J 5 bases short, with 15 bases between. Per the germline V gene, CDR1 is SGHAT and CDR2 is FQNNGV. In nucleotides, the CDR3 is TGTGCCAGCAGCTTAATCTTTGCGGGGGGGACTGAAGCTTTCTTT. Protein: CASSLIFAGGTEAFF.

The chain combines TRBV7-9 with TRBJ1-4; 8 bases line up with TRBD1. Germline assignment: CDR1 SEHNR and CDR2 FQNEAQ (reference sequence). This CDR3 region has 15 residues. Trimming removed 7 bases from V and 7 bases from J; junction bases left unmatched: 11. The CDR3 here is CASTLAGGVGEKLFF. CDR3 in DNA: TGTGCCAGCACCCTAGCAGGGGGCGTTGGTGAAAAACTGTTTTTT.

The genes are TRBV28 and TRBJ2-2; 13 positions match TRBD2. The J segment lost 7 bases and the V segment lost 3 bases, leaving 11 bases of the junction unmatched. The CDR3 spans 18 residues. The germline V gene encodes CDR1 MDHEN and CDR2 SYDVKM. CDR3 loop: CASSLEPGLAGLYGELFF. The CDR3 DNA follows: TGTGCCAGCAGTTTGGAACCGGGACTAGCGGGACTATACGGGGAGCTGTTTTTT. Together with reference TRBV28 and TRBJ2-2, the CDR3 gives the full variable domain: DVKVTQSSRYLVKRTGEKVFLECVQDMDHENMFWYRQDPGLGLRLIYFSYDVKMKEKGDIPEGYSVSREKKERFSLILESASTNQTSMYLCASSLEPGLAGLYGELFFGEGSRLTVL.

The chain couples TRBV5-1 to TRBJ1-2; TRBD1 matches at 7 bases. Germline V lookup: CDR1 SGHRS, CDR2 YFSETQ. The V gene end was trimmed by 10 bases and the J gene end by 6 bases; junction bases not matched to a gene: 18. This CDR3 is built from 15 residues. DNA for the CDR3: TGCGCCTCCAGACTGGGGCCAGGGGGTTGGGATGGCTACACCTTC. Translated: CASRLGPGGWDGYTF.

The count of this clone is one. The chain carries TRBV5-1 and TRBJ2-2; 13 bases map to TRBD2. The length of the CDR3 is 16 residues. V was clipped by 5 bases and J by 6 bases; unmatched bases: 7. Germline V gene lookup returns CDR1 SGHRS and CDR2 YFSETQ. CDR3 protein: CASSLRLAGGAGELFF. The CDR3 bases are TGCGCCAGCAGTTTGAGACTAGCGGGAGGCGCCGGGGAGCTGTTTTTT. Full variable domain (remainder filled in from reference TRBV5-1 and TRBJ2-2): KAGVTQTPRYLIKTRGQQVTLSCSPISGHRSVSWYQQTPGQGLQFLFEYFSETQRNKGNFPGRFSGRQFSNSRSEMNVSTLELGDSALYLCASSLRLAGGAGELFFGEGSRLTVL.

The chain uses TRBV5-1 and TRBJ2-5; perhaps TRBD2 as D (5 bases). V shed 0 bases and J shed 0 bases, with 6 bases lying between them. The CDR3 consists of 14 residues. Germline CDR1 is SGHRS and CDR2 is YFSETQ. CDR3 bases: TGCGCCAGCAGCTTGGTGGGAGACCAAGAGACCCAGTACTTC. Its protein is CASSLVGDQETQYF.

The V and J genes are TRBV5-1 and TRBJ2-7; 11 nucleotides agree with TRBD1. This CDR3 has 14 residues. J was trimmed by 4 bases and V by 4 bases; bases with no gene match: 4. Germline V gene data show CDR1 as SGHRS and CDR2 as YFSETQ. CDR3 sequence reads: CASSPRDRGYEQYF. The CDR3 DNA sequence: TGCGCCAGCAGCCCGCGGGACAGGGGGTACGAGCAGTACTTC. The complete variable domain, with remaining parts taken from reference TRBV5-1 and TRBJ2-7, reads KAGVTQTPRYLIKTRGQQVTLSCSPISGHRSVSWYQQTPGQGLQFLFEYFSETQRNKGNFPGRFSGRQFSNSRSEMNVSTLELGDSALYLCASSPRDRGYEQYFGPGTRLTVT.

The chain has TRBV28 and TRBJ2-3, with TRBD2 identical over 7 bases. J lost 2 bases, V lost 3 bases, and 17 bases had no gene match. CDR3 size: 19 residues. Per the germline V gene, CDR1 is MDHEN and CDR2 is SYDVKM. CDR3 in amino acids: CASSFLVREVTGNTDTQYF. CDR3 coding DNA: TGTGCCAGCAGTTTTCTGGTTCGGGAGGTAACGGGAAACACAGATACGCAGTATTTT.

This clone appeared a few times. The chain uses TRBV28 and TRBJ2-6; D is unresolved. The CDR3 has 15 amino acids. The germline V and J ends were trimmed by 5 bases and 4 bases, with 12 bases remaining between them. Germline CDR1 MDHEN, CDR2 SYDVKM. CDR3 sequence: CASSRLGPGANVLTF. The DNA of the CDR3 is TGTGCCAGCAGTCGACTTGGCCCGGGGGCCAACGTCCTGACTTTC.

The chain combines TRBV5-1 with TRBJ2-7; D remains unclear. CDR1 is SGHRS and CDR2 is YFSETQ in the germline V gene. The CDR3 loop spans 16 amino acids. Deletions cut 6 bases from V and 1 base from J, with 20 bases between. This CDR3 is CASTQNPWAPSYEQYF. CDR3 in DNA: TGCGCCAGCACCCAAAACCCCTGGGCCCCTTCCTACGAGCAGTACTTC.